Following are 11 T cell receptor beta chains from one sample sequenced in a study of T cell changes during pregnancy in multiple sclerosis. Only in-frame clones appear in the TCRdb table, and some are missing; sequencing was by immunoSEQ multiplex PCR. Here the sample spans approximately 23,000 clones, just over 90% being singletons. The material sequenced was CD4+ T cells from peripheral blood mononuclear cells, taken after pregnancy. All receptors come from a female donor in good health, enrolled as a control in a pregnancy study.

This chain links TRBV14 with TRBJ2-3; maybe TRBD2 (6 bases). V was shortened by 3 bases and J by 7 bases, with 11 bases between the two germline ends. The CDR3 sequence is 13 residues long. Per germline, CDR1 SGHDN and CDR2 FVKESK. The CDR3 nucleotides are TGTGCCAGCAGCCAGAGCCTAGCGAATACGCAGTATTTT. This codes for CASSQSLANTQYF.

As concerns this clone: The sample holds other DNA sequences that translate to the same CDR3. The V call is TRBV9, the J call TRBJ1-2; perhaps TRBD1 as D (6 bases). There are 13 residues in the CDR3. V was shortened by 1 base and J by 2 bases, with 6 bases between the two germline ends. Germline V gene sequence: CDR1 SGDLS, CDR2 YYNGEE. The CDR3 loop reads CASSVQGNYGYTF. CDR3 DNA sequence: TGTGCCAGCAGCGTACAGGGGAACTATGGCTACACCTTC. The full variable domain, in which reference TRBV9 and TRBJ1-2 provide the parts outside the CDR3, is DSGVTQTPKHLITATGQRVTLRCSPRSGDLSVYWYQQSLDQGLQFLIQYYNGEERAKGNILERFSAQQFPDLHSELNLSSLELGDSALYFCASSVQGNYGYTFGSGTRLTVV.

The V and J genes are TRBV27 and TRBJ1-2; 11 positions match TRBD1. J was trimmed by 8 bases and V by 4 bases; bases with no gene match: 9. The CDR3 runs 15 residues. CDR1 is MNHEY, CDR2 SMNVEV, per germline (reference sequence). The CDR3 DNA follows: TGTGCCAGCAGTTCCTCCGGGACAGGGGGGACGGGCTACACCTTC. Protein: CASSSSGTGGTGYTF.

The chain employs TRBV16 and TRBJ1-1; the D gene is possibly TRBD1 (6 bases). Germline V lookup: CDR1 KGHSY, CDR2 FQNENV. V lost 1 base to trimming and J lost 10 bases, with 16 bases between them. The CDR3 extends over 14 amino acids. CDR3 sequence: CASSQWGRGSGAFF. The CDR3 DNA is TGTGCCAGCAGCCAATGGGGCAGGGGTAGTGGAGCTTTCTTT. The full variable domain, with the rest looked up from reference TRBV16 and TRBJ1-1, is GEEVAQTPKHLVRGEGQKAKLYCAPIKGHSYVFWYQQVLKNEFKFLISFQNENVFDETGMPKERFSAKCLPNSPCSLEIQATKLEDSAVYFCASSQWGRGSGAFFGQGTRLTVV.

V and J are TRBV10-1 and TRBJ2-5, with 7 bases identical to TRBD2. V gave up 4 bases and J gave up 4 bases; unmatched junction bases: 3. This CDR3 spans 13 amino acids. Germline V gene lookup returns CDR1 WNHNN and CDR2 SYGVQD (reference sequence). The CDR3 DNA reads as TGCGCCAGCAGTGGGGGGGGTTCAGAGACCCAGTACTTC. Encoded protein: CASSGGGSETQYF.

J is TRBJ1-5 and V is TRBV10-3; 8 bases are a match to TRBD1. This CDR3 comprises 15 residues. Looked up from germline, CDR1 is ENHRY and CDR2 is SYGVKD. V dropped 3 bases and J dropped 5; count of bases not matched to a gene: 6. In DNA form, the CDR3 reads TGTGCCATCAGTGACAGGGGGCGCCTGGATCAGCCCCAGCATTTT. Protein product: CAISDRGRLDQPQHF.

The chain couples TRBV7-3 to TRBJ2-1; TRBD2 matches 8 bases. V shed 5 bases, J shed 9 bases, and the junction held 12 bases outside the gene matches. Germline V lookup: CDR1 SGHTA, CDR2 FQGTGA. This CDR3 region has 15 residues. The CDR3 sequence is CASSPPSGGPGEQFF. Written as DNA, the CDR3 is TGTGCCAGCAGCCCTCCATCGGGGGGGCCGGGTGAGCAGTTCTTC.

The V and J genes are TRBV6-6 and TRBJ1-5; D is uncertain. V was cut by 0 bases and J by 0 bases, with 3 bases left in between. Germline values: CDR1 MNHNY, CDR2 SVGAGI (reference sequence). This CDR3 contains 14 residues. CDR3 residues: CASSYSSSNQPQHF. The CDR3 nucleotides read TGTGCCAGCAGTTACTCTAGTAGCAATCAGCCCCAGCATTTT.

V gene TRBV7-3 combines with J gene TRBJ2-1; TRBD2 agrees at 9 bases. This CDR3 has 15 residues. CDR1 is SGHTA, CDR2 FQGTGA, per germline. V trimming: 2 bases; J trimming: 7 bases; junction bases outside the gene matches: 6. The CDR3 region is CASSLGSGSTNEQFF. The CDR3 DNA is TGTGCCAGCAGCTTAGGTAGCGGGAGTACAAATGAGCAGTTCTTC.

The V gene is TRBV7-2, the J gene TRBJ1-2; D call uncertain. Trimming stripped 3 bases from V and 4 bases from J, with 15 bases between. The CDR3 has 15 residues. Germline loops: CDR1 SGHTA, CDR2 FQGNSA. The CDR3 region is CASSFTEGSIYGYTF. CDR3 coding DNA: TGTGCCAGCAGCTTCACTGAGGGCAGCATCTATGGCTACACCTTC.

This clone was counted once. The chain couples TRBV7-2 to TRBJ2-2, with D hard to call. The CDR3 runs to 12 residues. Trimming cost V 4 bases and J 7 bases, with 7 bases left between them. Looked up from germline, CDR1 is SGHTA and CDR2 is FQGNSA. The CDR3 region has the DNA TGTGCCAGCAGCTACACCCGCGGGGAGCTGTTTTTT. Translation gives CASSYTRGELFF.